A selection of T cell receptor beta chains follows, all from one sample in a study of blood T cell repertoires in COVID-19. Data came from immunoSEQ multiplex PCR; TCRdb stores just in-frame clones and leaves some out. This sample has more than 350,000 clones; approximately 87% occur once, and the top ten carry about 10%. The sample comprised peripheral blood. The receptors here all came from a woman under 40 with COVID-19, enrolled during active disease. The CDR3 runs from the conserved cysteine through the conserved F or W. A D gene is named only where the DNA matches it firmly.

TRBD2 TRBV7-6 CASSLIAGGTYNEQFF
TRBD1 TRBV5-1 CASSPEGTGKETQYF
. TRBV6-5 CASSYNQGSQPQHF
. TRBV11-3 CASSLGGLWNEQFF
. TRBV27 CASSLYAVAVPYEQYF
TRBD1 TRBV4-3 CASTRGPGTGELFF
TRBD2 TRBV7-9 CASSLVVGTSGTSTYEQYF
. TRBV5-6 CASSLRGNTGELFF
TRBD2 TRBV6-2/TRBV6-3 CASSSLAGGQFF
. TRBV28 CASSLPGGDPYNSPLHF
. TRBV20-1 CSARRVEKLFF
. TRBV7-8 CASSTPRLQETQYF
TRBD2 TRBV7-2 CASSHGLAGVSEQFF
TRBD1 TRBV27 CASSLGTGVQPQHF
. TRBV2 CASSPGSRVAYNEQFF
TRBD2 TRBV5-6 CASSLEGVLREGRYNEQFF
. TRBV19 CASSRGTPTYEQYF
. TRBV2 CASSDLTGYNEQFF
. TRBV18 CASSPTGEVNEKLFF
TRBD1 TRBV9 CASSVGGGGYEQYF
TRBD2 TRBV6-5 CASSHGTSGYEQYF
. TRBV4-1 CASSQLQGRVDTEAFF
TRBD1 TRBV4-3 CASSQARGPQEKLFF
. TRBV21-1 CASSKGKSGPDF
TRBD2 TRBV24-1 CATSDPTAGGYEQYF
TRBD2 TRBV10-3 CAISERTSGRAGELFF
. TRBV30 CAWTAPDTEAFF
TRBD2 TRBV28 CASIGGGTRDIQYF
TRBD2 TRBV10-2 CASSESAGGHYEQYF
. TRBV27 CASSLEGGGYYEQYF
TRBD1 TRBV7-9 CASSSINTGEDAFF
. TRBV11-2 CASSVRTEGSAEAFF
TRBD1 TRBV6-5 CASSLQGVNQPQHF
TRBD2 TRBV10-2 CASSELAGINEQFF
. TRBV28 CASSPPDRPNTEAFF
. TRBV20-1 CSASSLDSPSNEQFF
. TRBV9 CASSVPPPRHF
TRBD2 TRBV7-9 CASSGEGPADTQYF
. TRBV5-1 CASSLEGGLAVGELFF
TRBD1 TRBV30 CASARGQGTDNEQFF
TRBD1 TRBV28 CASRVHSGGLDSPLHF
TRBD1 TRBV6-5 CASKSGTGNYGYTF
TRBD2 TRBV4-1 CASSLTSGRISGELFF
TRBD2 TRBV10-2 CASSVVYGGTSMNEQFF
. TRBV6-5 CASRTANTGELFF
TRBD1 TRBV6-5 CASSYSPGGGSPLHF